This T cell receptor (beta chain) was sequenced in a study of blood T cell repertoires in COVID-19. How the authors handled the data: Reference gene primer amplification gave nucleated cell count estimates. Measured with immunoSEQ multiplex PCR; TCRdb has only the in-frame clones, and not every one. The V and J calls and clone size are taken from that table; D and trimming were inferred from the DNA. The top ten clones hold under 7% of a sample with about 140,000 clones, more than 75% of them seen once. The germline V gene encodes CDR1 MDHEN and CDR2 SYDVKM. Losses at the gene ends were 2 bases for V and 5 bases for J; bases not matched to a gene: 3. The CDR3 totals 14 residues.

This TCR derives from a human donor in a cohort sampled during active COVID-19. The sample taken for sequencing was peripheral blood. The chain carries TRBV28 and TRBJ1-1; TRBD1 matches 9 bases. The CDR3 nucleotides read TGTGCCAGCAGTTTAACAGGGGGCTCGACTGAAGCTTTCTTT. It specifies CASSLTGGSTEAFF. The complete variable domain, with remaining parts taken from reference TRBV28 and TRBJ1-1, reads DVKVTQSSRYLVKRTGEKVFLECVQDMDHENMFWYRQDPGLGLRLIYFSYDVKMKEKGDIPEGYSVSREKKERFSLILESASTNQTSMYLCASSLTGGSTEAFFGQGTRLTVV.